This TCR beta chain was observed in a study of cytomegalovirus exposure and HLA in healthy donors. General study results and limits: Later analysis found that TCR beta chains associated with HLA were more clonally expanded than other, equally common chains. Accurate HLA-A and HLA-B prediction from TCR beta sequences was reported for most subjects.

Trimming stripped 5 bases from V and 2 bases from J, with 12 bases between. The length of the CDR3 is 14 residues. Per the germline V gene, CDR1 is SGHTA and CDR2 is FQGNSA. A remark on this clone: Its cognate antigen is unknown.

13 Jbeta primers and 60 Vbeta primers were used for the PCR. Using immunoSEQ multiplex PCR, the repertoire was profiled, and TCRdb retains in-frame clones only, with some absent. The table records some 71,000 clones, approximately 80% of them present only once. This sequence originates from a man in his late teens or twenties in good health and CMV-seronegative. Input material: PBMCs. V and J are TRBV7-2 and TRBJ2-5; TRBD2 is a possible D gene (6 bases). The CDR3 coding sequence is TGTGCCAGCAGCCCTCACCGGGGGCAAGAGACCCAGTACTTC. Its protein product is CASSPHRGQETQYF. Together with reference TRBV7-2 and TRBJ2-5, the CDR3 gives the full variable domain: GAGVSQSPSNKVTEKGKDVELRCDPISGHTALYWYRQSLGQGLEFLIYFQGNSAPDKSGLPSDRFSAERTGGSVSTLTIQRTQQEDSAVYLCASSPHRGQETQYFGPGTRLLVL.